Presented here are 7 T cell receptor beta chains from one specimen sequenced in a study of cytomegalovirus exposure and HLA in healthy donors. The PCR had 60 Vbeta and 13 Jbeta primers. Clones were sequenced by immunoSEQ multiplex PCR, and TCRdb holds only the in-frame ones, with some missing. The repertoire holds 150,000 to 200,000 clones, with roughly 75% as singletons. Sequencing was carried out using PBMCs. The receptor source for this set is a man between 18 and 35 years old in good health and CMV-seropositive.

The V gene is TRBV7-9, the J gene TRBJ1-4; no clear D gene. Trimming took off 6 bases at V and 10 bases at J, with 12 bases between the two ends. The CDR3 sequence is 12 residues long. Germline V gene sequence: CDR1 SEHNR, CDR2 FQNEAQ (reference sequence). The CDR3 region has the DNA TGTGCCAGCAGTTCCGGGTTGGGAAAACTGTTTTTT. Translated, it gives CASSSGLGKLFF.

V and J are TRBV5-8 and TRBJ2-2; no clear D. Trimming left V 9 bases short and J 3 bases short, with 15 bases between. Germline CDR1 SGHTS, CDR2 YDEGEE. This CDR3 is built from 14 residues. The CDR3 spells CANPPQVYTGELFF. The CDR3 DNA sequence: TGTGCCAACCCGCCGCAGGTATACACCGGGGAGCTGTTTTTT. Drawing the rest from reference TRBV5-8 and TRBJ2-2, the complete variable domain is EAGVTQSPTHLIKTRGQQATLRCSPISGHTSVYWYQQALGLGLQFLLWYDEGEERNRGNFPPRFSGRQFPNYSSELNVNALELEDSALYLCANPPQVYTGELFFGEGSRLTVL.

The CDR3 loop is CASSYRTGDNAVEAFF. The CDR3 nucleotides are TGTGCCAGCAGTTACCGGACAGGGGATAACGCGGTCGAAGCTTTCTTT. The chain couples TRBV6-5 to TRBJ1-1; 9 bases agree with TRBD1. The CDR3 sequence is 16 residues long. The trim removed 2 bases at V and 8 bases at J, leaving 12 bases unmatched. Germline CDR1 MNHEY, CDR2 SVGAGI.

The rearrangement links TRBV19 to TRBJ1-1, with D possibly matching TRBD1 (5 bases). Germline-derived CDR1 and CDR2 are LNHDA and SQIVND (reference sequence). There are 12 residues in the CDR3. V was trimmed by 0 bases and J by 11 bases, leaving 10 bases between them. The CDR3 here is CASSIDKAGAFF. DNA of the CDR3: TGTGCCAGTAGTATAGATAAGGCAGGGGCTTTCTTT.

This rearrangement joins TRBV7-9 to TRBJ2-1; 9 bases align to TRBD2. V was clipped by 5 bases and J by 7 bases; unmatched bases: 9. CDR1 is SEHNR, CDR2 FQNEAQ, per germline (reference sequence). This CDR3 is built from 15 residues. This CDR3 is CASSAQRGVGNEQFF. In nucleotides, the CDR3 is TGTGCCAGCAGCGCCCAGCGGGGGGTGGGGAATGAGCAGTTCTTC. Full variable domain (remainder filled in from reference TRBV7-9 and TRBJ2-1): DTGVSQNPRHKITKRGQNVTFRCDPISEHNRLYWYRQTLGQGPEFLTYFQNEAQLEKSRLLSDRFSAERPKGSFSTLEIQRTEQGDSAMYLCASSAQRGVGNEQFFGPGTRLTVL.

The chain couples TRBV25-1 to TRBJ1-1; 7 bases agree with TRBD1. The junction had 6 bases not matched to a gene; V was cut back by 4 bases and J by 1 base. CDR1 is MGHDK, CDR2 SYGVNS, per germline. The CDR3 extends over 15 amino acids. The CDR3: CASSGWGQPNTEAFF. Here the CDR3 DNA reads TGTGCCAGCAGTGGTTGGGGACAGCCGAACACTGAAGCTTTCTTT.

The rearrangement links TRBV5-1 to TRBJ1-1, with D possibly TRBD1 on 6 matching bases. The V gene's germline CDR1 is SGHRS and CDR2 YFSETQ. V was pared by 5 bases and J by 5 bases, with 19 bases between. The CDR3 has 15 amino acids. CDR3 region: CASSSNGGVKTEAFF. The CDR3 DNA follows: TGCGCCAGCAGTTCCAATGGGGGCGTTAAAACTGAAGCTTTCTTT.